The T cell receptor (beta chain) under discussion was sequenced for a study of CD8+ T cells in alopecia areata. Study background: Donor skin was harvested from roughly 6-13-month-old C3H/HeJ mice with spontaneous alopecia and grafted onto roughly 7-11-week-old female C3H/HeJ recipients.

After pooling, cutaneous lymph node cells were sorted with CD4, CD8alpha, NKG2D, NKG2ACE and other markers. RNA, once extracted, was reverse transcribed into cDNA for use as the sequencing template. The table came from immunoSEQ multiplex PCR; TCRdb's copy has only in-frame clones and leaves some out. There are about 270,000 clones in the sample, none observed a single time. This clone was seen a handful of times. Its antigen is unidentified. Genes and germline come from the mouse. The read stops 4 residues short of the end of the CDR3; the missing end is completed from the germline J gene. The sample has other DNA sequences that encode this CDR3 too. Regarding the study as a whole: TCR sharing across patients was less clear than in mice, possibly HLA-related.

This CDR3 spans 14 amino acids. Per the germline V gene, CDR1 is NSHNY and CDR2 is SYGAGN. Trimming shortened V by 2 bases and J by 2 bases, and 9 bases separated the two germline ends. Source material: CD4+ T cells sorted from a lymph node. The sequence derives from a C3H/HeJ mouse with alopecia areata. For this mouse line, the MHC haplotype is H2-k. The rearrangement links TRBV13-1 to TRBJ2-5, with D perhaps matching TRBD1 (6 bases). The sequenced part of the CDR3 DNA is TGTGCCAGCAGTGAAGGGGGAGGCCAAGAC. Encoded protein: CASSEGGGQD. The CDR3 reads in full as CASSEGGGQDTQYF.